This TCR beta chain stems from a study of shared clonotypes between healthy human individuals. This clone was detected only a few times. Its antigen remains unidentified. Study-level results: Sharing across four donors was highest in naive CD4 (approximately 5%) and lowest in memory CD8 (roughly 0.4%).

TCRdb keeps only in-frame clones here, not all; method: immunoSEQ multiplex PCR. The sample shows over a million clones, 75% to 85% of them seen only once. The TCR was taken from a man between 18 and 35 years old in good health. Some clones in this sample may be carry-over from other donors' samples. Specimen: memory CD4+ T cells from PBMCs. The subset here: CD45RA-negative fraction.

CDR3 in amino acids: CASSLDNTGELFF. The CDR3, as DNA: TGCGCCAGCAGCTTGGACAACACCGGGGAGCTGTTTTTT. The chain joins TRBV5-1 to TRBJ2-2, with D unresolved. V dropped 0 bases and J dropped 2 bases, with 2 bases sitting between them. Germline loops: CDR1 SGHRS, CDR2 YFSETQ. The CDR3 extends over 13 amino acids.